These 32 T cell receptor beta chains were all obtained from the same sample, sequenced in a study of T cell repertoires in cytomegalovirus infection. These receptors have no identified antigens. TCRdb called the reads again in MiXCR, with one record for every CDR3 protein. Of about 700,000 distinct CDR3 sequences in the sample, around 30% were seen once. This specimen consisted of cultured PBMCs, obtained from culture after CMV antigen stimulation. These receptors were taken from a human donor in good health (CMV status not recorded). Some clones in this sample may be carry-over from other donors' samples.

This clonotype was seen many times. The germline gene is not matched at one end of the junction; a read error may be the cause. The chain uses TRBV7-2 and TRBJ2-5; 16 bases line up with TRBD2. This CDR3 has 16 amino acids. Germline CDR1 is SGHTA and CDR2 is FQGNSA. CDR3 sequence: CASSATPGLAGGVGSF. DNA of the CDR3: TGTGCCAGCAGCGCGACCCCGGGACTAGCGGGAGGGGTGGGTAGCTTC.

Only a few counts were recorded for this clonotype. The chain uses TRBV7-2 and TRBJ1-6, with D maybe TRBD1 (6 bases). The CDR3 is 14 residues long. Trimming took off 3 bases at V and 10 bases at J, with 13 bases between the two ends. CDR1 is SGHTA and CDR2 is FQGNSA in the germline V gene. The CDR3 nucleotides are TGTGCCAGCAGCTTTAACAGGGTGGAATCACCCCTCCACTTT. Translating it yields CASSFNRVESPLHF.

In its sample, this clonotype was seen a few times. The genes are TRBV11-3 and TRBJ2-1, with TRBD2 matching over 7 bases. CDR1 and CDR2 (germline): SGHNT, YENEEA. Germline trimming cut 5 bases from V and 4 bases from J; bases unmatched to any gene: 5. The CDR3 totals 14 residues. For the CDR3, the DNA is TGTGCCAGCAGCCAAGTGGGGGGGTACAATGAGCAGTTCTTC. Encoded protein: CASSQVGGYNEQFF.

This chain joins TRBV11-2 and TRBJ1-1, with D possibly being TRBD1 (5 bases). V shed 1 base and J shed 5 bases, with 11 bases lying between them. The germline gives CDR1 SGHAT, CDR2 FQNNGV. The CDR3 length is 14 residues. The CDR3 DNA reads TGTGCCAGCAGCTTAGTTTTGGGGGGAACTGAAGCTTTCTTT. Its protein is CASSLVLGGTEAFF.

This clonotype was seen more than once but under ten times. The V and J genes are TRBV4-1 and TRBJ1-3; D perhaps matches TRBD1 (5 bases). The CDR3 consists of 14 residues. Germline-derived CDR1 and CDR2 are MGHRA and YSYEKL. V was trimmed by 3 bases and J by 2 bases, leaving 8 bases between them. The CDR3 protein is CASSQQGTGNTIYF. The CDR3 nucleotides read TGCGCCAGCAGCCAGCAGGGAACTGGAAACACCATATATTTT.

The J gene is TRBJ1-1, the V gene TRBV7-9; 11 bases agree with TRBD1. CDR3 size: 16 residues. Unmatched junction bases numbered 6, after V lost 5 bases and J lost 1 base. The germline V gene has CDR1 SEHNR and CDR2 FQNEAQ (reference sequence). The CDR3 DNA reads TGTGCCAGCAGCAGAAGGACAGGGGGCGCGAACACTGAAGCTTTCTTT. Amino acids: CASSRRTGGANTEAFF.

The J gene is TRBJ2-5, the V gene TRBV2, with D unresolved. The CDR3 runs 13 residues. Looked up from germline, CDR1 is SNHLY and CDR2 is FYNNEI. With 7 bases removed from V and 6 bases from J, the gap between germline ends came to 15 bases. The chain's CDR3 is CASTMAPGQTQYF. CDR3 coding DNA: TGTGCCAGCACGATGGCTCCTGGGCAGACCCAGTACTTC.

This clonotype was seen many times. This chain links TRBV7-2 with TRBJ2-1; TRBD2 aligns across 9 bases. The length of the CDR3 is 14 residues. CDR1 and CDR2 (germline): SGHTA, FQGNSA. The V gene end was trimmed by 4 bases and the J gene end by 3 bases; junction bases not matched to a gene: 1. For the CDR3, the DNA is TGTGCCAGCAGCTCACTAGCGGGCTACAATGAGCAGTTCTTC. The encoded protein is CASSSLAGYNEQFF.

This clonotype was detected ten times or more. The chain's CDR3 is CASSLVSSGSVLGYEQYF. CDR3 DNA sequence: TGTGCCAGCAGCTTAGTTAGTAGCGGGAGCGTCCTGGGGTACGAGCAGTACTTC. V and J are TRBV7-2 and TRBJ2-7; 9 bases are a match to TRBD2. The V gene's germline CDR1 is SGHTA and CDR2 FQGNSA. The CDR3 contains 18 residues. After removal of 1 base from V and 4 bases from J, the junction contained 14 bases not matched to a gene.

This clonotype has only a few counts. The V call is TRBV6-1, the J call TRBJ1-4; no reliable D call. The V gene lost 4 bases and the J gene lost 7 bases, with 16 bases spanning the gap. The CDR3 has 15 amino acids. The germline CDR1 and CDR2 sequences are MNHNS and SASEGT. CDR3 coding DNA: TGTGCCAGCAGTGCCTACAGACAACTGGCTGAAAAACTGTTTTTT. Its protein product is CASSAYRQLAEKLFF.

This clonotype showed up just a few times. The chain employs TRBV5-1 and TRBJ1-4; D might be TRBD1 (5 bases). Trimming removed 4 bases from V and 3 bases from J, with 16 bases in between. The CDR3 has 16 amino acids. Per germline, CDR1 SGHRS and CDR2 YFSETQ. In DNA, the CDR3 is TGCGCCAGCAGCCCTGGGGCGGCGGGATCTAATGAAAAACTGTTTTTT. Translation: CASSPGAAGSNEKLFF.

This chain uses TRBV12-3 or TRBV12-4 with TRBJ2-1; a possible D gene is TRBD2 (5 bases). V shed 2 bases and J shed 10 bases, with 12 bases lying between them. This CDR3 comprises 13 residues. DNA of the CDR3: TGTGCCAGCAGTTTACGGACTGCCTTGGAGCAGTTCTTC. This encodes CASSLRTALEQFF.

This clonotype was observed a handful of times. This rearrangement joins TRBV7-9 to TRBJ1-1; tentatively, D is TRBD1 (6 bases). The germline V gene encodes CDR1 SEHNR and CDR2 FQNEAQ (reference sequence). The CDR3 covers 16 residues. Trimming removed 2 bases at V and 3 bases at J, with 16 bases between. CDR3 DNA: TGTGCCAGCAGCTTACGCGGGGGGCGGGTTGACACTGAAGCTTTCTTT. It yields the protein CASSLRGGRVDTEAFF.

The chain recombines TRBV20-1 with TRBJ2-2; D unclear. Trimming shortened V by 2 bases and J by 2 bases, and 6 bases separated the two germline ends. The CDR3 contains 13 residues. Germline V gene data show CDR1 as DFQATT and CDR2 as SNEGSKA (reference sequence). The CDR3 loop is CSARRANTGELFF. The DNA of the CDR3 is TGCAGTGCTAGACGGGCTAACACCGGGGAGCTGTTTTTT.

V is TRBV7-6 and J is TRBJ1-6; a possible D gene is TRBD1 (6 bases). The V and J ends lost 8 bases and 8 bases respectively, with 13 bases between them. The CDR3 sequence is 13 residues long. The germline V gene has CDR1 SGHVS and CDR2 FNYEAQ. The CDR3 protein is CASAGTLDSPLHF. The CDR3 bases are TGTGCCAGCGCCGGGACATTGGATTCACCCCTCCACTTT.

This rearrangement joins TRBV7-9 to TRBJ2-5; D is uncertain. CDR1 and CDR2 (germline): SEHNR, FQNEAQ (reference sequence). The germline V and J ends were trimmed by 5 bases and 5 bases, with 12 bases remaining between them. The CDR3 is 13 amino acids. The DNA of the CDR3 is TGTGCCAGCAGCCCACGAGTTCCCGAGACCCAGTACTTC. Translation gives CASSPRVPETQYF.

This clonotype has a count of ten or more. This chain uses TRBV11-2 with TRBJ2-2, with D perhaps TRBD2 (5 bases). CDR3 length equals 13 residues. Germline lookup yields CDR1 SGHAT and CDR2 FQNNGV. Trimming pared 5 bases from V and 6 bases from J, leaving 10 bases between. CDR3 DNA sequence: TGTGCCAGCAGCCCCCTAGCCTCCGGGGAGCTGTTTTTT. Protein product: CASSPLASGELFF.

This clonotype occurred a few times. This chain connects TRBV10-3 to TRBJ2-7, with 9 nucleotides matching TRBD1. Trimming cost V 8 bases and J 0 bases; bases outside gene matches: 5. CDR1 and CDR2 from the germline V gene are ENHRY and SYGVKD. The CDR3 is 14 residues long. The DNA for the CDR3 is TGTGCCATCTCAGACAGGGGGGACTCCTACGAGCAGTACTTC. Its protein is CAISDRGDSYEQYF.

The gene calls are TRBV7-9 and TRBJ1-2; TRBD1 might be the D (6 bases). Germline CDR1 SEHNR, CDR2 FQNEAQ (reference sequence). V was shortened by 1 base and J by 7 bases, with 16 bases between the two germline ends. This CDR3 has 15 residues. As DNA, the CDR3 is TGTGCCAGCAGCTTAGGAAGGAGCCAGGGGCTTGGCTACACCTTC. Translation gives CASSLGRSQGLGYTF.

This clonotype came up many times. The chain couples TRBV7-2 to TRBJ2-3; no firm D call. V lost 9 bases and J 4 bases, leaving 11 bases between the germline ends. Germline CDR1 is SGHTA and CDR2 is FQGNSA. The CDR3 has 12 residues. DNA for the CDR3: TGTGCCAGTAGCCCCCCCCCAGATACGCAGTATTTT. Translation gives CASSPPPDTQYF.

This clonotype has more than one count but fewer than ten. The gene calls are TRBV7-6 and TRBJ1-2; D remains ambiguous. The CDR3 is made up of 14 amino acids. The ends were cut back, 1 base at V and 5 bases at J, with 11 bases in the middle. Germline loops: CDR1 SGHVS, CDR2 FNYEAQ. The CDR3 here is CASSLGPLGYGYTF. The DNA of the CDR3 is TGTGCCAGCAGCTTAGGGCCCCTTGGGTATGGCTACACCTTC.

The chain carries TRBV19 and TRBJ2-5, with D perhaps matching TRBD2 (6 bases). The germline V gene encodes CDR1 LNHDA and CDR2 SQIVND (reference sequence). There are 13 residues in the CDR3. With 6 bases removed from V and 2 bases from J, the gap between germline ends came to 10 bases. CDR3 nucleotides: TGTGCCAGTAGGGGTAGCGGTCAAGAGACCCAGTACTTC. Protein: CASRGSGQETQYF.

Concerning this clonotype itself: One end of the junction is discordant with germline, which a read error may explain. The V call is TRBV6-6, the J call TRBJ2-5; no clear D. Per the germline V gene, CDR1 is MNHNY and CDR2 is SVGAGI (reference sequence). The CDR3 has 15 residues. The CDR3 region is CASSSPSTVKEPQYF. CDR3 nucleotide sequence: TGTGCCAGCAGTTCCCCCTCTACCGTCAAAGAGCCCCAGTACTTC.

This clonotype has only a few counts. For the CDR3, the DNA is TGCGCCAGCAGGTCACAGGGGGCTGGGAATTCACCCCTCCACTTT. Translating gives CASRSQGAGNSPLHF. J is TRBJ1-6 and V is TRBV4-1, with 9 bases aligning to TRBD1. Looked up from germline, CDR1 is MGHRA and CDR2 is YSYEKL. V gave up 6 bases and J gave up 7 bases; unmatched junction bases: 7. The CDR3 has 15 residues.

Note on this clonotype: The junction departs from germline at one end; a sequencing error may be responsible. The genes are TRBV12-3 or TRBV12-4 and TRBJ1-2, with TRBD1 as a possible D gene (5 bases). CDR3 length: 13 residues. The chain's CDR3 is CASRSFPGTASFF. CDR3 DNA: TGTGCCAGCAGGTCGTTCCCTGGGACGGCATCTTTCTTC.

The table lists this clonotype with a few counts. The chain combines TRBV29-1 with TRBJ1-2; 9 bases fit TRBD1. Trimming removed 2 bases from V and 4 bases from J; junction bases left unmatched: 2. The length of the CDR3 is 13 residues. The V gene's germline CDR1 is SQVTM and CDR2 ANQGSEA. CDR3 in amino acids: CSVERDRVYGYTF. The CDR3 DNA reads TGCAGCGTTGAAAGGGACAGGGTCTATGGCTACACCTTC.

This chain uses TRBV7-2 with TRBJ1-3; D might be TRBD1 (5 bases). Germline CDR1 is SGHTA and CDR2 is FQGNSA. CDR3 size: 18 residues. The V gene lost 0 bases and the J gene lost 0 bases, with 15 bases spanning the gap. DNA of the CDR3: TGTGCCAGCAGCTTAGCGCCACCGGGACGGCACTCTGGAAACACCATATATTTT. Translated: CASSLAPPGRHSGNTIYF.

Written as DNA, the CDR3 is TGTGCCAGTAGTAGGGTGTTGGCAACTAATGAAAAACTGTTTTTT. Translating it yields CASSRVLATNEKLFF. The chain employs TRBV19 and TRBJ1-4, with D unresolved. Germline V gives CDR1 LNHDA, CDR2 SQIVND (reference sequence). Trimming took off 4 bases at V and 0 bases at J, with 9 bases between the two ends. This CDR3 comprises 15 residues. The variable domain in full, completed from reference TRBV19 and TRBJ1-4, reads DGGITQSPKYLFRKEGQNVTLSCEQNLNHDAMYWYRQDPGQGLRLIYYSQIVNDFQKGDIAEGYSVSREKKESFPLTVTSAQKNPTAFYLCASSRVLATNEKLFFGSGTQLSVL.

The gene calls are TRBV7-9 and TRBJ2-7, with 9 bases aligning to TRBD1. CDR1 SEHNR and CDR2 FQNEAQ come from the germline V gene (reference sequence). V trimming: 6 bases; J trimming: 2 bases; junction bases outside the gene matches: 8. The CDR3 length is 15 residues. CDR3 protein: CASRLTGGHPYEQYF. The CDR3, as DNA: TGTGCCAGCAGGTTAACAGGGGGCCACCCCTACGAGCAGTACTTC.

The V and J genes are TRBV6-2 or TRBV6-3 and TRBJ2-7; 7 nucleotides align to TRBD1. Per germline, CDR1 MNHEY and CDR2 SVGEGT. J was trimmed by 1 base and V by 6 bases; bases with no gene match: 6. CDR3 length: 14 residues. Written as DNA, the CDR3 is TGTGCCAGCAGGGACGGACAGGAATCCTACGAGCAGTACTTC. Amino acid sequence: CASRDGQESYEQYF.

This rearrangement joins TRBV7-4 to TRBJ2-5; 10 bases are shared with TRBD2. The CDR3 is made up of 13 amino acids. The V segment lost 10 bases and the J segment 5 bases; nucleotides outside the gene matches: 7. Germline values: CDR1 SGHVT, CDR2 SQSDAQ. As DNA, the CDR3 is TGTGCCATCCGCTCGACTAGCGGGGAGACCCAGTACTTC. This encodes CAIRSTSGETQYF.

This clonotype was observed a handful of times. CDR3 sequence reads: CASSSADPAKQYF. CDR3 in DNA: TGTGCCAGCAGTTCGGCAGACCCCGCGAAGCAGTACTTC. V gene TRBV6-2 or TRBV6-3 combines with J gene TRBJ2-7; no firm D call. CDR1 is MNHEY, CDR2 SVGEGT, per germline. Trimming pared 4 bases from V and 8 bases from J, leaving 15 bases between. This CDR3 is built from 13 residues.